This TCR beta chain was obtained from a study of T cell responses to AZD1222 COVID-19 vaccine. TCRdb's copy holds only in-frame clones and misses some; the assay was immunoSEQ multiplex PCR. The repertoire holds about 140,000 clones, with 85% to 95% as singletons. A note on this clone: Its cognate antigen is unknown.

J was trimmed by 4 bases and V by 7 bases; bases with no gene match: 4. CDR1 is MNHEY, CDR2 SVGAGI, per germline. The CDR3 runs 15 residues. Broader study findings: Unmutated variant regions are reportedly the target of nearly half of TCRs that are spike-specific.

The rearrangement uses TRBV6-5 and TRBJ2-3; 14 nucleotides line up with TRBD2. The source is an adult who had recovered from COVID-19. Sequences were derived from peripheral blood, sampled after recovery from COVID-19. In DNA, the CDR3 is TGTGCCAGCATCAGACTAGCGGGAGGGTCAGATACGCAGTATTTT. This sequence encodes CASIRLAGGSDTQYF.